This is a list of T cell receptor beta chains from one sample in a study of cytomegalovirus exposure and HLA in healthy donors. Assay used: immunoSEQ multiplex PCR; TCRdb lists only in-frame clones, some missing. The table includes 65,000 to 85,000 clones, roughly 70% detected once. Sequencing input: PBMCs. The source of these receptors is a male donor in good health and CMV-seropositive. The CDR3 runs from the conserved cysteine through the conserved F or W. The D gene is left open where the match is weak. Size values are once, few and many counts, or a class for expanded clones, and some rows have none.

CDR3 DNA: TGCAGCGTGTCGGGTACCCAGCAGTTCTTC; CDR3 protein: CSVSGTQQFF; V gene: TRBV29-1; J gene: TRBJ2-1; D gene: .; clone size: .; CDR3 length: 10
CDR3 DNA: TGTGCCAGCAGCAAAACCGGGACAGGGGTAGGAGAGCAGTACTTC; CDR3 protein: CASSKTGTGVGEQYF; V gene: TRBV5-4; J gene: TRBJ2-7; D gene: TRBD1; clone size: once; CDR3 length: 15
CDR3 DNA: TGCGCCAGCAGCTTACAGGGGAGTGAGCAGTTCTTC; CDR3 protein: CASSLQGSEQFF; V gene: TRBV5-1; J gene: TRBJ2-1; D gene: TRBD1; clone size: .; CDR3 length: 12
CDR3 DNA: TGTGCCAGCAGTTATCAGGGGGAAGATGGCTACACCTTC; CDR3 protein: CASSYQGEDGYTF; V gene: TRBV2; J gene: TRBJ1-2; D gene: TRBD1; clone size: .; CDR3 length: 13
CDR3 DNA: TGTGCCAGCAGCCCCGACCGGACAGGTCGGTACGAGCAGTACTTC; CDR3 protein: CASSPDRTGRYEQYF; V gene: TRBV6-5; J gene: TRBJ2-7; D gene: TRBD1; clone size: .; CDR3 length: 15
CDR3 DNA: TGCAGCGTTGAAGGGGTCCGGGACTCCTTTTACAATGAGCAGTTCTTC; CDR3 protein: CSVEGVRDSFYNEQFF; V gene: TRBV29-1; J gene: TRBJ2-1; D gene: .; clone size: .; CDR3 length: 16
CDR3 DNA: TGTGCCAGCAGCTTAAACAGGGCTCGAGAGCAGTACTTC; CDR3 protein: CASSLNRAREQYF; V gene: TRBV7-2; J gene: TRBJ2-7; D gene: .; clone size: .; CDR3 length: 13
CDR3 DNA: TGTGCCAGCAGCATCCCCCACCGGCAAGAGACCCAGTACTTC; CDR3 protein: CASSIPHRQETQYF; V gene: TRBV6-6; J gene: TRBJ2-5; D gene: .; clone size: .; CDR3 length: 14
CDR3 DNA: TGTGCCAGCAGCTTACTAGCCTACGAGCAGTACTTC; CDR3 protein: CASSLLAYEQYF; V gene: TRBV11-2; J gene: TRBJ2-7; D gene: .; clone size: few; CDR3 length: 12
CDR3 DNA: TGTGCCAGCAGTCTTATAGCGCTGGAGACCCAGTACTTC; CDR3 protein: CASSLIALETQYF; V gene: TRBV28; J gene: TRBJ2-5; D gene: .; clone size: .; CDR3 length: 13
CDR3 DNA: TGTGCCAGCAGCGCTCGCAGGGAGAACACTGAAGCTTTCTTT; CDR3 protein: CASSARRENTEAFF; V gene: TRBV9; J gene: TRBJ1-1; D gene: .; clone size: .; CDR3 length: 14
CDR3 DNA: TGCGCCAGCAGCTTGACAGGCCCCAATGAGCAGTTCTTC; CDR3 protein: CASSLTGPNEQFF; V gene: TRBV5-1; J gene: TRBJ2-1; D gene: .; clone size: .; CDR3 length: 13
CDR3 DNA: TGCGCCAGCAGCCCCGGGACTAGCGGGGGGTACGAGCAGTACTTC; CDR3 protein: CASSPGTSGGYEQYF; V gene: TRBV4-1; J gene: TRBJ2-7; D gene: TRBD2; clone size: .; CDR3 length: 15
CDR3 DNA: TGTGCCAGCAGCTTAGATCAAGGAGGGACGAGCTCCTACAATGAGCAGTTCTTC; CDR3 protein: CASSLDQGGTSSYNEQFF; V gene: TRBV11-3; J gene: TRBJ2-1; D gene: .; clone size: .; CDR3 length: 18
CDR3 DNA: TGTGCCAGCAGCTTGGCGGGCTGGACAGGGGAAGCAGAGACCCAGTACTTC; CDR3 protein: CASSLAGWTGEAETQYF; V gene: TRBV5-6; J gene: TRBJ2-5; D gene: TRBD1; clone size: many; CDR3 length: 17
CDR3 DNA: TGTGCCAGTGGGACCTGGAGGGCCAGTAGAGAAAAACTGTTTTTT; CDR3 protein: CASGTWRASREKLFF; V gene: TRBV19; J gene: TRBJ1-4; D gene: .; clone size: .; CDR3 length: 15
CDR3 DNA: TGCGCCAGCAGCTCGGGACTAGCGAGGGATACGCAGTATTTT; CDR3 protein: CASSSGLARDTQYF; V gene: TRBV5-1; J gene: TRBJ2-3; D gene: TRBD2; clone size: .; CDR3 length: 14
CDR3 DNA: TGTGCCAGCAGCGTAGCTGTGGGGGCAGGGTTTGCGGAGCAGTTCTTC; CDR3 protein: CASSVAVGAGFAEQFF; V gene: TRBV9; J gene: TRBJ2-1; D gene: .; clone size: .; CDR3 length: 16
CDR3 DNA: TGCGCCAGCAGCCATCCCATAGCGGGGTACAATGAGCAGTTCTTC; CDR3 protein: CASSHPIAGYNEQFF; V gene: TRBV4-3; J gene: TRBJ2-1; D gene: TRBD2; clone size: few; CDR3 length: 15
CDR3 DNA: TGTGCCAGCAGCGTTGCAGCAACTAATGAAAAACTGTTTTTT; CDR3 protein: CASSVAATNEKLFF; V gene: TRBV9; J gene: TRBJ1-4; D gene: .; clone size: .; CDR3 length: 14
CDR3 DNA: TGTGCCAGCAGCTTAGGAGGCAGGGGGCCGGGCAGCAATCAGCCCCAGCATTTT; CDR3 protein: CASSLGGRGPGSNQPQHF; V gene: TRBV7-8; J gene: TRBJ1-5; D gene: TRBD1; clone size: few; CDR3 length: 18
CDR3 DNA: TGTGCCAGCAGTTACTCGGCAGGGTGGGCCACAGATACGCAGTATTTT; CDR3 protein: CASSYSAGWATDTQYF; V gene: TRBV6-5; J gene: TRBJ2-3; D gene: .; clone size: few; CDR3 length: 16
CDR3 DNA: TGTGCCTGGAGGCCGGGGATTGATCAGCCCCAGCATTTT; CDR3 protein: CAWRPGIDQPQHF; V gene: TRBV30; J gene: TRBJ1-5; D gene: .; clone size: .; CDR3 length: 13
CDR3 DNA: TGTGCCAGCTCACCACTGGGAGGCCCAGACTACGAGCAGTACTTC; CDR3 protein: CASSPLGGPDYEQYF; V gene: TRBV18; J gene: TRBJ2-7; D gene: .; clone size: .; CDR3 length: 15
CDR3 DNA: TGTGCCAGCAGCTTAGCAGGGACAGGGGCCTACGAGCAGTACTTC; CDR3 protein: CASSLAGTGAYEQYF; V gene: TRBV11-2; J gene: TRBJ2-7; D gene: TRBD1; clone size: .; CDR3 length: 15
CDR3 DNA: TGTGCCAGCAGTGACTCCGGGACTAGCGGGGTGGATGAGCAGTTCTTC; CDR3 protein: CASSDSGTSGVDEQFF; V gene: TRBV6-4; J gene: TRBJ2-1; D gene: TRBD2; clone size: .; CDR3 length: 16
CDR3 DNA: TGCGCCAGCCCGGGACAGAACTACGAGCAGTACTTC; CDR3 protein: CASPGQNYEQYF; V gene: TRBV10-1; J gene: TRBJ2-7; D gene: TRBD1; clone size: once; CDR3 length: 12
CDR3 DNA: TGTGCCAGCAGCTCCGACAGGGGGATGTCGGATGAGCAGTTCTTC; CDR3 protein: CASSSDRGMSDEQFF; V gene: TRBV7-2; J gene: TRBJ2-1; D gene: TRBD1; clone size: .; CDR3 length: 15
CDR3 DNA: TGTGCCAGCAGCCCCGGGAGGTACAATGAGCAGTTCTTC; CDR3 protein: CASSPGRYNEQFF; V gene: TRBV7-7; J gene: TRBJ2-1; D gene: TRBD2; clone size: .; CDR3 length: 13
CDR3 DNA: TGTGCCAGCACCGGGAAGGGGAACACTGAAGCTTTCTTT; CDR3 protein: CASTGKGNTEAFF; V gene: TRBV9; J gene: TRBJ1-1; D gene: .; clone size: .; CDR3 length: 13
CDR3 DNA: TGCAGCGTGGGGACAGGGGACGGCTACACCTTC; CDR3 protein: CSVGTGDGYTF; V gene: TRBV29-1; J gene: TRBJ1-2; D gene: TRBD1; clone size: .; CDR3 length: 11
CDR3 DNA: TGTGCCAGCAGTCAGACAGGGGGCGCGGGATCACCCCTCCACTTT; CDR3 protein: CASSQTGGAGSPLHF; V gene: TRBV28; J gene: TRBJ1-6; D gene: TRBD1; clone size: .; CDR3 length: 15
CDR3 DNA: TGCGCCAGCAGGAAGACTAGCGGGAGAGCGGGTACCGGGGAGCTGTTTTTT; CDR3 protein: CASRKTSGRAGTGELFF; V gene: TRBV4-1; J gene: TRBJ2-2; D gene: TRBD2; clone size: .; CDR3 length: 17
CDR3 DNA: TGTGCCAGCAGTTACTCGAACAGCTACAATGAGCAGTTCTTC; CDR3 protein: CASSYSNSYNEQFF; V gene: TRBV6-6; J gene: TRBJ2-1; D gene: .; clone size: .; CDR3 length: 14
CDR3 DNA: TGTGCCAGCAGTCGGGACAGGGGGAATTCACCCCTCCACTTT; CDR3 protein: CASSRDRGNSPLHF; V gene: TRBV6-5; J gene: TRBJ1-6; D gene: TRBD1; clone size: once; CDR3 length: 14
CDR3 DNA: TGTGCCAGCTCTCGCAAACTAGCGGGAGTTGGGGATACGCAGTATTTT; CDR3 protein: CASSRKLAGVGDTQYF; V gene: TRBV18; J gene: TRBJ2-3; D gene: TRBD2; clone size: few; CDR3 length: 16
CDR3 DNA: TGTGCCAGCAGCTCCTACGAATATGGCTACACCTTC; CDR3 protein: CASSSYEYGYTF; V gene: TRBV11-2; J gene: TRBJ1-2; D gene: .; clone size: .; CDR3 length: 12
CDR3 DNA: TGTGCCAGCAGTGGGCTCCCCCCGGAGGGGTACGAGCAGTACTTC; CDR3 protein: CASSGLPPEGYEQYF; V gene: TRBV2; J gene: TRBJ2-7; D gene: .; clone size: .; CDR3 length: 15
CDR3 DNA: TGTGCCAGCAGCCCGAGACAGGGGATACGCAATGAGCAGTTCTTC; CDR3 protein: CASSPRQGIRNEQFF; V gene: TRBV7-2; J gene: TRBJ2-1; D gene: TRBD1; clone size: .; CDR3 length: 15
CDR3 DNA: TGTGCCAGCTCACAGGGACAGGGGCAATTGACAGATACGCAGTATTTT; CDR3 protein: CASSQGQGQLTDTQYF; V gene: TRBV18; J gene: TRBJ2-3; D gene: TRBD1; clone size: few; CDR3 length: 16
CDR3 DNA: TGTTCCAGCAGCTTACGACAGGAAAGGAATGAGCAGTTCTTC; CDR3 protein: CSSSLRQERNEQFF; V gene: TRBV7-9; J gene: TRBJ2-1; D gene: .; clone size: .; CDR3 length: 14
CDR3 DNA: TGTGCCAGCTCACCGGGAGCCTCTGGAAACACCATATATTTT; CDR3 protein: CASSPGASGNTIYF; V gene: TRBV18; J gene: TRBJ1-3; D gene: .; clone size: .; CDR3 length: 14
CDR3 DNA: TGTGCCAGTAGTATAGTCGGACATTTAGGGGAGACCCAGTACTTC; CDR3 protein: CASSIVGHLGETQYF; V gene: TRBV19; J gene: TRBJ2-5; D gene: .; clone size: few; CDR3 length: 15
CDR3 DNA: TGTGCCAGCAGCCGACGACAGTCAACTAATGAAAAACTGTTTTTT; CDR3 protein: CASSRRQSTNEKLFF; V gene: TRBV11-2; J gene: TRBJ1-4; D gene: .; clone size: .; CDR3 length: 15
CDR3 DNA: TGCGCCAGCAGCCCGCCAACAGGGGCAACCACAGATACGCAGTATTTT; CDR3 protein: CASSPPTGATTDTQYF; V gene: TRBV5-1; J gene: TRBJ2-3; D gene: TRBD1; clone size: few; CDR3 length: 16
CDR3 DNA: TGTGCCAGCAGTTTGGGGGGATCCTCAGATACGCAGTATTTT; CDR3 protein: CASSLGGSSDTQYF; V gene: TRBV6-4; J gene: TRBJ2-3; D gene: .; clone size: few; CDR3 length: 14
CDR3 DNA: TGCAGTGCTACCCGACAGGGAGAGTACACCTTC; CDR3 protein: CSATRQGEYTF; V gene: TRBV20-1; J gene: TRBJ1-2; D gene: TRBD1; clone size: .; CDR3 length: 11
CDR3 DNA: TGTGCCAGCAGCACCGACAGGGGTGGGCAAGAGACCCAGTACTTC; CDR3 protein: CASSTDRGGQETQYF; V gene: TRBV5-5; J gene: TRBJ2-5; D gene: TRBD1; clone size: once; CDR3 length: 15
CDR3 DNA: TGCGCCAGCAACTTAGCGGCACAAGAGACCCAGTACTTC; CDR3 protein: CASNLAAQETQYF; V gene: TRBV5-1; J gene: TRBJ2-5; D gene: .; clone size: .; CDR3 length: 13
CDR3 DNA: TGTGCCAGCAGTTTTAGCGCAACCTACGAGCAGTACTTC; CDR3 protein: CASSFSATYEQYF; V gene: TRBV27; J gene: TRBJ2-7; D gene: .; clone size: .; CDR3 length: 13
CDR3 DNA: TGCGCCAGCAGCCAACGGGTTTCCTACGAGCAGTACTTC; CDR3 protein: CASSQRVSYEQYF; V gene: TRBV4-1; J gene: TRBJ2-7; D gene: .; clone size: few; CDR3 length: 13
CDR3 DNA: TGTGCCAGCAGCGTCGGGACAGCAACAGATACGCAGTATTTT; CDR3 protein: CASSVGTATDTQYF; V gene: TRBV7-9; J gene: TRBJ2-3; D gene: TRBD1; clone size: .; CDR3 length: 14
CDR3 DNA: TGTGCCAGCAGCTTGGGGGGACAGAGCTCCTACGAGCAGTACTTC; CDR3 protein: CASSLGGQSSYEQYF; V gene: TRBV7-6; J gene: TRBJ2-7; D gene: .; clone size: few; CDR3 length: 15
CDR3 DNA: TGCGCCAGCACGGTCGTCGGCACAGATACGCAGTATTTT; CDR3 protein: CASTVVGTDTQYF; V gene: TRBV10-2; J gene: TRBJ2-3; D gene: .; clone size: .; CDR3 length: 13
CDR3 DNA: TGTGCCAGCAGTGAAGGACAGGGCGTTAGGGGTGAAGCTTTCTTT; CDR3 protein: CASSEGQGVRGEAFF; V gene: TRBV6-1; J gene: TRBJ1-1; D gene: TRBD1; clone size: .; CDR3 length: 15
CDR3 DNA: TGTGCCAGCAGTTTCTTGGCGGGGACCGGCTATGGCTACACCTTC; CDR3 protein: CASSFLAGTGYGYTF; V gene: TRBV27; J gene: TRBJ1-2; D gene: .; clone size: .; CDR3 length: 15
CDR3 DNA: TGTGCCAGTAGTATAGCGCGGGGCACGTACGAGCAGTACTTC; CDR3 protein: CASSIARGTYEQYF; V gene: TRBV19; J gene: TRBJ2-7; D gene: .; clone size: .; CDR3 length: 14
CDR3 DNA: TGTGCCTGGAGTTTAGGGAGCGGGGGCTACACCTTC; CDR3 protein: CAWSLGSGGYTF; V gene: TRBV30; J gene: TRBJ1-2; D gene: .; clone size: .; CDR3 length: 12
CDR3 DNA: TGTGCCAGCAGTTACTCGACAGGGTTTTACGCTGAAGCTTTCTTT; CDR3 protein: CASSYSTGFYAEAFF; V gene: TRBV6-6; J gene: TRBJ1-1; D gene: TRBD1; clone size: .; CDR3 length: 15